The 18 T cell receptor beta chains given below trace back to one sample, sequenced in a study of technical replicates of blood from several donors. Libraries were prepared by immunoSEQ multiplex PCR; TCRdb keeps only in-frame clonotypes and omits some of them. The sample has roughly 69,000 clones, around 87% seen once; the top ten hold around 5%. Sequencing used PBMCs. The receptors were sampled from a human donor in good health. Some clones in this sample may be carry-over from other donors' samples.

V usage is TRBV13 and J usage is TRBJ1-3; 7 bases line up with TRBD1. Germline V gene lookup returns CDR1 PRHDT and CDR2 FYEKMQ (reference sequence). The CDR3 extends over 13 amino acids. V was pared by 7 bases and J by 2 bases, with 2 bases of the junction left unmatched. The CDR3 protein is CASNRGPGNTIYF. The CDR3 DNA reads TGTGCCAGCAATAGGGGGCCTGGAAACACCATATATTTT.

This chain links TRBV30 with TRBJ2-2, with unresolved D. The V and J ends lost 1 base and 8 bases respectively, with 8 bases between them. This CDR3 is 12 amino acids long. From germline, CDR1 is GTSNPN and CDR2 SVGIG (reference sequence). The CDR3 protein is CAWSGATGELFF. The CDR3 DNA reads TGTGCCTGGAGTGGTGCGACTGGGGAGCTGTTTTTT.

The V gene is TRBV4-2, the J gene TRBJ2-1, with D possibly TRBD2 on 5 matching bases. Per the germline V gene, CDR1 is LGHNA and CDR2 is YNFKEQ. The CDR3 is made up of 14 amino acids. Trimming removed 0 bases from V and 5 bases from J, with 8 bases in between. The CDR3 DNA sequence: TGTGCCAGCAGCCAAGATGGGGAGCACAATGAGCAGTTCTTC. Translated: CASSQDGEHNEQFF.

This chain uses TRBV11-2 with TRBJ2-7; 9 nucleotides match TRBD2. Trimming at V came to 0 bases and at J to 10 bases, leaving 10 bases not matched to a gene. Per germline, CDR1 SGHAT and CDR2 FQNNGV. The CDR3 totals 15 residues. The CDR3 sequence is CASSLEQGLAVFQYF. As DNA, the CDR3 is TGTGCCAGCAGCTTAGAACAGGGACTAGCTGTTTTCCAGTACTTC.

The chain carries TRBV5-6 and TRBJ2-7; TRBD2 aligns across 7 bases. V shed 1 base, J shed 6 bases, and the junction held 4 bases outside the gene matches. Germline CDR1 SGHDT, CDR2 YYEEEE. This CDR3 region has 13 residues. CDR3 sequence: CASSLMPGGEQYF. CDR3 in DNA: TGTGCCAGCAGCTTGATGCCGGGGGGCGAGCAGTACTTC.

The chain uses TRBV27 and TRBJ1-1; no clear D gene. Trimming left V 6 bases short and J 8 bases short, with 19 bases between. Germline CDR1 is MNHEY and CDR2 is SMNVEV (reference sequence). The CDR3 is 14 amino acids. In DNA, the CDR3 is TGTGCCAGCAGAAGGCCGGGTGAAACCGCCGAAGCTTTCTTT. Protein: CASRRPGETAEAFF.

The genes are TRBV5-8 and TRBJ2-2, with D tentatively TRBD1 (6 bases). The CDR3 has 14 residues. Germline CDR1 reads SGHTS; CDR2 reads YDEGEE. V lost 3 bases, J lost 5 bases, and 11 bases lay in between. CDR3 sequence reads: CASSYTRGTGELFF. The CDR3 region has the DNA TGTGCCAGCAGCTATACAAGGGGGACCGGGGAGCTGTTTTTT.

This chain uses TRBV12-5 with TRBJ2-7; 7 nucleotides match TRBD1. CDR1 and CDR2 from the germline V gene are LGHNT and FRNRAP. This CDR3 comprises 17 residues. The V and J ends lost 1 base and 0 bases, in that order; junction bases with no gene match: 9. DNA for the CDR3: TGTGCTAGTGGTTTGGGCGACGGGACAGCTTACTCCTACGAGCAGTACTTC. Its translation: CASGLGDGTAYSYEQYF. The variable domain in full, with the rest retrieved from reference TRBV12-5 and TRBJ2-7, is DARVTQTPRHKVTEMGQEVTMRCQPILGHNTVFWYRQTMMQGLELLAYFRNRAPLDDSGMPKDRFSAEMPDATLATLKIQPSEPRDSAVYFCASGLGDGTAYSYEQYFGPGTRLTVT.

The chain joins TRBV27 to TRBJ1-6, with D hard to call. The CDR3 contains 14 residues. Trimming shortened V by 6 bases and J by 6 bases, and 12 bases separated the two germline ends. Germline V lookup: CDR1 MNHEY, CDR2 SMNVEV (reference sequence). The CDR3 region has the DNA TGTGCCAGCAGCTCTCTTTCCCCTAATTCACCCCTCCACTTT. Translating it yields CASSSLSPNSPLHF.

The chain combines TRBV4-2 with TRBJ1-6; unclear D gene. This CDR3 region has 16 residues. Germline CDR1 is LGHNA and CDR2 is YNFKEQ. V dropped 0 bases and J dropped 0 bases, with 6 bases sitting between them. CDR3 bases: TGTGCCAGCAGCCAAGAGAAGAGCTCCTATAATTCACCCCTCCACTTT. It codes for CASSQEKSSYNSPLHF.

The rearrangement joins TRBV2 to TRBJ2-2; no clear D gene. This CDR3 has 12 residues. V dropped 7 bases and J dropped 0 bases, with 3 bases sitting between them. Looked up from germline, CDR1 is SNHLY and CDR2 is FYNNEI. The CDR3 sequence: CASTANTGELFF. CDR3 DNA: TGTGCCAGCACCGCGAACACCGGGGAGCTGTTTTTT.

This clone was picked up one time. V is TRBV18 and J is TRBJ1-2, with no clear D. CDR3 length: 13 amino acids. V was clipped by 3 bases and J by 7 bases, with 12 bases between them. The germline gives CDR1 KGHSH, CDR2 LQKENI. CDR3 nucleotides: TGTGCCAGCTCACCCGTCAAGGAGGGTGGCTACACCTTC. Translating it yields CASSPVKEGGYTF.

Here the CDR3 DNA reads TGTGCCAGCAGCAAGGGACAGGGGGCGGGTGGCTACACCTTC. This gives the protein CASSKGQGAGGYTF. V is TRBV9 and J is TRBJ1-2; 12 nucleotides align to TRBD1. After removal of 4 bases from V and 7 bases from J, the junction contained 5 bases not matched to a gene. The CDR3 covers 14 residues. Germline loops: CDR1 SGDLS, CDR2 YYNGEE.

The rearrangement uses TRBV10-1 and TRBJ2-1; 13 bases agree with TRBD2. The CDR3 extends over 16 amino acids. V shed 8 bases and J 5 bases; nucleotides not matched to a gene: 9. Germline CDR1 is WNHNN and CDR2 is SYGVQD (reference sequence). CDR3 DNA: TGCGCCAGCCTGGAGAGAGGACTAGCGGGAGACAATGAGCAGTTCTTC. Protein sequence: CASLERGLAGDNEQFF.

This clone was observed at least ten times. The V gene is TRBV13, the J gene TRBJ2-1; 10 bases fit TRBD1. The germline V gene has CDR1 PRHDT and CDR2 FYEKMQ (reference sequence). The CDR3 consists of 16 residues. The J segment lost 6 bases and the V segment lost 4 bases, leaving 9 bases of the junction unmatched. This CDR3 reads CASSSLSGTGVNEQFF. CDR3 DNA: TGTGCCAGCAGCTCATTGTCCGGGACAGGGGTCAATGAGCAGTTCTTC.

This chain links TRBV4-3 with TRBJ1-1; D perhaps matches TRBD1 (6 bases). The CDR3 is made up of 14 amino acids. The germline V gene encodes CDR1 LGHNA and CDR2 YSLEER. V was clipped by 1 base and J by 5 bases, with 11 bases between them. The CDR3 DNA reads as TGCGCCAGCAGCCAAGCCACAGGGATAACTGAAGCTTTCTTT. Translated, it gives CASSQATGITEAFF.

The V and J genes are TRBV7-2 and TRBJ1-2, with TRBD1 matching 7 bases. V trimming: 1 base; J trimming: 1 base; junction bases outside the gene matches: 15. The CDR3 spans 19 residues. Germline lookup yields CDR1 SGHTA and CDR2 FQGNSA. Here the CDR3 DNA reads TGTGCCAGCAGCTTAGTGGGTTACGGTCCGGGACAGCATAACTATGGCTACACCTTC. This gives the protein CASSLVGYGPGQHNYGYTF.

The chain has TRBV2 and TRBJ2-3; 12 nucleotides align to TRBD2. J was trimmed by 4 bases and V by 1 base; bases with no gene match: 12. The CDR3 covers 19 residues. CDR1 is SNHLY, CDR2 FYNNEI, per germline. The CDR3 spells CASSEGSPLAGGRPDTQYF. CDR3 bases: TGTGCCAGCAGTGAAGGATCCCCCCTAGCGGGGGGGCGGCCAGATACGCAGTATTTT.